This record concerns one T cell receptor beta chain sequence. Antigen unknown. Using immunoSEQ multiplex PCR, the repertoire was profiled, and TCRdb retains in-frame clones only, with some absent. The sample includes about 180,000 clones, almost 90% of them seen just once. These data are taken from a study of T cell responses to AZD1222 COVID-19 vaccine. General study findings and limits: The span of vaccine-associated CD4 TCRs extended across spike, with dominance at 160-218 and 743-854.

The CDR3 covers 16 residues. Trimming removed 5 bases from V and 4 bases from J; junction bases left unmatched: 10. Germline V gives CDR1 MNHEY, CDR2 SVGEGT. Material: peripheral blood, obtained on day 0 of AZD1222 vaccination. This receptor was obtained from an adult in good health. The chain employs TRBV6-2 or TRBV6-3 and TRBJ2-5, with TRBD1 matching 10 bases. The CDR3 loop reads CASSTSTGGYSETQYF. The CDR3 nucleotides read TGTGCCAGCAGTACCTCGACAGGGGGCTATTCAGAGACCCAGTACTTC.